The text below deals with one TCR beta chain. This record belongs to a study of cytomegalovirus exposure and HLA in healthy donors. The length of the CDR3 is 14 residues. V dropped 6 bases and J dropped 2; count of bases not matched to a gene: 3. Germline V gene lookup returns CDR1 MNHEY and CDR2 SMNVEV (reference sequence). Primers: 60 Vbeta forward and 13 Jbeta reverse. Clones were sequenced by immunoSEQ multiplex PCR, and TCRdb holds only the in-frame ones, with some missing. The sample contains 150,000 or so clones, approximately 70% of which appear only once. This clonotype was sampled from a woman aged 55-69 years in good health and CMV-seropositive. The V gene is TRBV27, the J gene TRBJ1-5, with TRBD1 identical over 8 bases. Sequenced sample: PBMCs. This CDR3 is CASRDRVGNQPQHF. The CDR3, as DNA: TGTGCCAGCAGGGACAGGGTTGGCAATCAGCCCCAGCATTTT.